This TCR beta chain derives from a study of beta chain features in type 1 diabetes. Study observations and caveats: In every one of the four CD4+ subsets, TCRB CDR3s were moderately but significantly shorter in Type 1 diabetes patients.

Since all of the isolated RNA was reverse transcribed, expressed TCRB transcripts were what got sequenced. Some clones are missing from TCRdb's copy, which holds only in-frame ones; the method was immunoSEQ multiplex PCR. The profile covers hundreds of thousands of clones, with roughly a sixth appearing a single time and about 0.086% taken by the ten largest. A CD45RO/CCR7/CD25/CD127/CD95/CD27 panel sorted naive, central memory, regulatory and stem cell-like memory CD4+ cells. The V end lost 0 bases, the J end lost 7 bases, and 20 bases lay between the germline ends. The CDR3 has 17 residues. Germline values: CDR1 SGDLS, CDR2 YYNGEE. This clone was seen a few times. The antigen remains unidentified.

The gene calls are TRBV9 and TRBJ2-1; D tentatively reads TRBD1 or TRBD2 (5 bases each). The specimen was naive CD4+ T cells from blood. The clonotype originates from a man aged 18 to 30 in good health. The CDR3 DNA reads TGTGCCAGCAGCGTAGCGGTCTCTGCTCGGGGCGGGAATGAGCAGTTCTTC. It codes for CASSVAVSARGGNEQFF.